This entry lists 2 T cell receptor beta chains sequenced from one sample in a study of T cell repertoires in cytomegalovirus infection. These receptors lack a known antigen. Each CDR3 protein is one row after TCRdb ran MiXCR on the reads. The data hold roughly 700,000 distinct CDR3 sequences, with 33% observed a single time. The sample consisted of cultured PBMCs, taken from culture after CMV antigen stimulation. These TCRs come from a human donor in good health (CMV status not recorded). Some clones in this sample may be carry-over from other donors' samples.

The V and J genes are TRBV6-1 and TRBJ2-3, with D possibly being TRBD1 or TRBD2 (5 bases each). Germline values: CDR1 MNHNS, CDR2 SASEGT. The length of the CDR3 is 14 residues. Deletions cut 11 bases from V and 0 bases from J, with 15 bases between. DNA of the CDR3: TGTGCCTCCGGGAAAAGACAGAGCACAGATACGCAGTATTTT. This sequence encodes CASGKRQSTDTQYF.

This clonotype was recorded only once. The V and J genes are TRBV12-3 or TRBV12-4 and TRBJ2-7, with D maybe TRBD2 (6 bases). Trimming stripped 3 bases from V and 3 bases from J, with 12 bases between. There are 14 residues in the CDR3. The CDR3 DNA reads as TGTGCCAGCAGTTTGGAGGGACCAGTCTACGAGCAGTACTTC. Residues: CASSLEGPVYEQYF.